A selection of T cell receptor beta chains follows, all from one sample in a study of OX40 agonist ivuxolimab in advanced cancers. Profiling relied on immunoSEQ multiplex PCR, and the TCRdb table lists in-frame clones only, not all of them. The sample consists of about 35,000 clones, roughly 80% of them appearing once. The source was CD4+ or CD8+ T cells sorted from blood, collected in a trial of the OX40 agonist ivuxolimab. The receptors stem from an adult with an advanced solid tumor such as melanoma, head and neck, liver or kidney cancer. The CDR3 runs from the conserved cysteine through the conserved F or W. Fields, in order: J gene, clone size, V gene, D gene, CDR3 protein, CDR3 DNA. A D gene is named only where the DNA matches it firmly. Size is omitted from some rows. Given values are once, few, many or a class for expanded clones.

TRBJ2-7 | - | TRBV6-6 | TRBD1 | CASRRTGGDYEQYF | TGTGCCAGCAGACGGACAGGGGGGGACTACGAGCAGTACTTC
TRBJ1-2 | - | TRBV2 | - | CASSEPGDGPYGYTF | TGTGCCAGCAGTGAACCGGGGGACGGTCCATATGGCTACACCTTC
TRBJ2-3 | - | TRBV9 | TRBD2 | CASSVERTSGGADTQYF | TGTGCCAGCAGCGTAGAACGTACTAGCGGGGGGGCAGATACGCAGTATTTT
TRBJ1-4 | - | TRBV2 | TRBD1 | CASSREGAFGEKLFF | TGTGCCAGCAGTAGGGAGGGGGCGTTCGGTGAAAAACTGTTTTTT
TRBJ1-5 | - | TRBV19 | - | CASSIVGGQPQHF | TGTGCCAGTAGTATAGTGGGGGGGCAGCCCCAGCATTTT
TRBJ2-4 | - | TRBV10-3 | TRBD1 | CAISSGQVGDIQYF | TGTGCCATCAGTTCCGGACAGGTGGGAGACATTCAGTACTTC
TRBJ2-3 | few | TRBV7-3 | - | CASSSWGPDTQYF | TGTGCCAGCAGCTCCTGGGGGCCAGATACGCAGTATTTT
TRBJ1-5 | - | TRBV6-5 | TRBD1 | CASSPLTGRNQPQHF | TGTGCCAGCAGTCCTCTGACAGGGCGCAATCAGCCCCAGCATTTT
TRBJ2-1 | - | TRBV19 | - | CASSIGGSVGINEQFF | TGTGCCAGTAGTATAGGAGGGAGTGTTGGGATCAATGAGCAGTTCTTC
TRBJ2-2 | - | TRBV2 | TRBD1 | CASSGQGRTGELFF | TGTGCCAGCAGTGGACAGGGGCGGACCGGGGAGCTGTTTTTT
TRBJ1-2 | - | TRBV18 | - | CASSPGSLGDYGYTF | TGTGCCAGCTCACCCGGGAGTTTGGGTGACTATGGCTACACCTTC
TRBJ1-3 | few | TRBV19 | - | CASSRRGNTIYF | TGTGCCAGTAGTCGAAGGGGAAACACCATATATTTT
TRBJ2-1 | - | TRBV6-1 | - | CASSPNMGPNEQFF | TGTGCCAGCAGTCCTAACATGGGCCCTAATGAGCAGTTCTTC
TRBJ1-2 | - | TRBV7-9 | - | CASSDTLGGYTF | TGTGCCAGCAGCGATACCTTAGGGGGCTACACCTTC
TRBJ1-1 | - | TRBV7-2 | - | CASRRTGNTEAFF | TGTGCCAGCAGGAGGACCGGGAACACTGAAGCTTTCTTT
TRBJ2-1 | - | TRBV7-2 | - | CASSFRAFSYNEQFF | TGTGCCAGCAGCTTCCGGGCCTTCTCCTACAATGAGCAGTTCTTC
TRBJ2-5 | - | TRBV18 | - | CASSPESQETQYF | TGTGCCAGCTCACCAGAGAGCCAAGAGACCCAGTACTTC